The next 22 T cell receptor beta chains were all read from a single sample in a study of blood T cell repertoires in COVID-19. The data were produced by immunoSEQ multiplex PCR, yet TCRdb's version contains in-frame clones alone and is incomplete. The data contain about 160,000 clones, approximately 87% of them singletons. The sequenced sample was peripheral blood. These receptors all come from a man aged 80 or over with acute or convalescent COVID-19.

In DNA form, the CDR3 reads TGTGCCAGCACCATGGGGCTCCCTGGTGAGCAGTTCTTC. It specifies CASTMGLPGEQFF. The gene calls are TRBV7-9 and TRBJ2-1; tentatively, D is TRBD1 (5 bases). Trimming left V 7 bases short and J 9 bases short, with 16 bases between. Germline V lookup: CDR1 SEHNR, CDR2 FQNEAQ (reference sequence). The CDR3 length is 13 residues.

The chain combines TRBV19 with TRBJ1-1, with D perhaps matching TRBD1 (5 bases). V gave up 0 bases and J gave up 0 bases, with 14 bases separating them. The CDR3 is 17 amino acids. The germline V gene encodes CDR1 LNHDA and CDR2 SQIVND (reference sequence). CDR3 residues: CASSIDARGSLNTEAFF. CDR3 in DNA: TGTGCCAGTAGTATAGATGCGCGGGGCAGCTTGAACACTGAAGCTTTCTTT.

CDR3 sequence (DNA): TGTGCCAGCTCACCCTCGGGTGTTTTAGAAACTAGGCACAATGAGCAGTTCTTC. Residues: CASSPSGVLETRHNEQFF. V gene TRBV18 combines with J gene TRBJ2-1; the D gene is possibly TRBD2 (5 bases). There are 18 residues in the CDR3. V was pared by 3 bases and J by 5 bases, with 23 bases between. Germline V gene sequence: CDR1 KGHSH, CDR2 LQKENI. The whole variable domain, filled in from reference TRBV18 and TRBJ2-1, reads NAGVMQNPRHLVRRRGQEARLRCSPMKGHSHVYWYRQLPEEGLKFMVYLQKENIIDESGMPKERFSAEFPKEGPSILRIQQVVRGDSAAYFCASSPSGVLETRHNEQFFGPGTRLTVL.

This clone was detected only once. The chain combines TRBV7-9 with TRBJ2-3; D not resolved. In germline, CDR1 is SEHNR, CDR2 FQNEAQ (reference sequence). Trimming shortened V by 1 base and J by 3 bases, and 11 bases separated the two germline ends. This CDR3 has 15 amino acids. CDR3 region: CASSLGSGGTDTQYF. The CDR3 nucleotides read TGTGCCAGCAGCTTAGGGTCAGGTGGGACAGATACGCAGTATTTT.

This rearrangement joins TRBV5-1 to TRBJ1-1; D ambiguous. Germline V gene data show CDR1 as SGHRS and CDR2 as YFSETQ. V was pared by 1 base and J by 5 bases, with 12 bases between. The CDR3 spans 14 residues. In DNA form, the CDR3 reads TGCGCCAGCAGCTTGAATAACGGAGGGACTGAAGCTTTCTTT. This encodes CASSLNNGGTEAFF.

The chain uses TRBV6-2 or TRBV6-3 and TRBJ2-1, with 7 bases fitting TRBD2. Looked up from germline, CDR1 is MNHEY and CDR2 is SVGEGT. Unmatched junction bases numbered 7, after V lost 0 bases and J lost 5 bases. The CDR3 length is 16 residues. The CDR3 region has the DNA TGTGCCAGCAGTTACTCGAGGGTGGGAGGGGACAATGAGCAGTTCTTC. Its protein is CASSYSRVGGDNEQFF.

This chain uses TRBV6-5 with TRBJ2-5; unclear D gene. Looked up from germline, CDR1 is MNHEY and CDR2 is SVGAGI. The CDR3 has 14 residues. Trimming cost V 4 bases and J 10 bases, with 19 bases left between them. CDR3 residues: CASSFFGSGVDQYF. In DNA form, the CDR3 reads TGTGCCAGCAGTTTTTTTGGGTCCGGAGTCGACCAGTACTTC.

V usage is TRBV19 and J usage is TRBJ2-7; D unresolved. The CDR3 spans 14 residues. V was clipped by 5 bases and J by 6 bases, with 17 bases between them. Germline V CDR1 and CDR2: LNHDA, SQIVND (reference sequence). This CDR3 is CASSSFSSGGEQYF. CDR3 DNA: TGTGCCAGTAGTTCTTTCTCGTCGGGTGGCGAGCAGTACTTC.

This chain's CDR3 is CASSAIEGPQHF. The CDR3 DNA reads as TGTGCCAGTTCTGCCATTGAGGGGCCCCAGCATTTT. V is TRBV12-3 or TRBV12-4 and J is TRBJ1-5; D not resolved. The CDR3 spans 12 residues. V shed 9 bases and J shed 9 bases, with 15 bases lying between them.

The V call is TRBV27, the J call TRBJ1-6, with D possibly TRBD1 on 6 matching bases. Germline CDR1 is MNHEY and CDR2 is SMNVEV (reference sequence). The germline V and J ends were trimmed by 3 bases and 14 bases, with 17 bases remaining between them. CDR3 length: 14 amino acids. CDR3 sequence reads: CASSFGTNPETLHF. The CDR3 DNA reads TGTGCCAGCAGTTTTGGGACAAACCCTGAGACCCTCCACTTT.

This rearrangement joins TRBV29-1 to TRBJ2-5; tentatively, D is TRBD1 (6 bases). Trimming took 8 bases from V and 7 from J, leaving 14 bases between them. Germline-derived CDR1 and CDR2 are SQVTM and ANQGSEA. The CDR3 consists of 11 residues. CDR3 sequence reads: CSYTDSGTQYF. CDR3 DNA: TGCAGCTACACGGACAGCGGGACCCAGTACTTC.

V usage is TRBV9 and J usage is TRBJ2-5; the match to TRBD2 covers 9 bases. The germline CDR1 and CDR2 sequences are SGDLS and YYNGEE. This CDR3 is 13 amino acids long. V shed 5 bases, J shed 4 bases, and the junction held 3 bases outside the gene matches. CDR3 sequence reads: CASSSGRVETQYF. CDR3 coding DNA: TGTGCCAGCAGTAGCGGGAGAGTAGAGACCCAGTACTTC.

The CDR3 DNA follows: TGTGCCAGCAGCCGAGGGGGATTCGGGGGCTACACCTTC. It yields the protein CASSRGGFGGYTF. The genes are TRBV12-3 or TRBV12-4 and TRBJ1-2, with a tentative D call TRBD1 (6 bases). The CDR3 length is 13 residues. Trimming cost V 6 bases and J 8 bases, with 16 bases left between them.

This chain uses TRBV6-5 with TRBJ1-5; TRBD1 agrees at 9 bases. CDR1 is MNHEY and CDR2 is SVGAGI in the germline V gene. V shed 8 bases, J shed 3 bases, and the junction held 5 bases outside the gene matches. The CDR3 covers 14 residues. The CDR3 nucleotides are TGTGCCAGCCGGGGGACAGGGCCCAATCAGCCCCAGCATTTT. This encodes CASRGTGPNQPQHF.

The chain carries TRBV28 and TRBJ2-2; 7 bases fit TRBD1. The CDR3 length is 14 residues. Trimming removed 6 bases from V and 6 bases from J; junction bases left unmatched: 7. Germline V CDR1 and CDR2: MDHEN, SYDVKM. CDR3 in DNA: TGTGCCAGCAGACCGACAGGGCCACCCGGGGAGCTGTTTTTT. The encoded protein is CASRPTGPPGELFF. The whole variable domain, filled in from reference TRBV28 and TRBJ2-2, reads DVKVTQSSRYLVKRTGEKVFLECVQDMDHENMFWYRQDPGLGLRLIYFSYDVKMKEKGDIPEGYSVSREKKERFSLILESASTNQTSMYLCASRPTGPPGELFFGEGSRLTVL.

V and J are TRBV2 and TRBJ2-7, with 8 bases that match TRBD2. V lost 5 bases and J lost 4; bases outside the gene matches: 10. Per the germline V gene, CDR1 is SNHLY and CDR2 is FYNNEI. This CDR3 has 15 amino acids. DNA of the CDR3: TGTGCCAGCAGTAGACCGGGACTAGGGCTTTACGAGCAGTACTTC. The encoded protein is CASSRPGLGLYEQYF.

The chain links TRBV5-6 to TRBJ1-2; D is undetermined. This CDR3 contains 15 residues. Trimming stripped 2 bases from V and 1 base from J, with 12 bases between. Germline V gene lookup returns CDR1 SGHDT and CDR2 YYEEEE. The CDR3 DNA reads TGTGCCAGCAGCTTTGTATCAGCGGGTAACTATGGCTACACCTTC. This sequence encodes CASSFVSAGNYGYTF.

The rearrangement uses TRBV3-1 (or the pseudogene TRBV3-2) and TRBJ2-5; 9 bases line up with TRBD2. Germline V CDR1 and CDR2: LGHDT, YNNKEL (reference sequence). The V and J ends lost 0 bases and 5 bases, in that order; junction bases with no gene match: 7. This CDR3 has 16 residues. CDR3 in amino acids: CASSQDLTSGIETQYF. CDR3 in DNA: TGTGCCAGCAGCCAAGATCTGACTAGCGGAATCGAGACCCAGTACTTC.

The chain uses TRBV7-2 and TRBJ2-6; TRBD2 aligns across 11 bases. The CDR3 length is 16 residues. The V and J ends lost 5 bases and 4 bases, in that order; junction bases with no gene match: 4. Per germline, CDR1 SGHTA and CDR2 FQGNSA. The CDR3, as DNA: TGTGCCAGCAGCCCTAGCGGGGGGCGCGGGGCCAACGTCCTGACTTTC. The encoded protein is CASSPSGGRGANVLTF.

V usage is TRBV3-1 (or the pseudogene TRBV3-2) and J usage is TRBJ1-4, with D possibly being TRBD1 (5 bases). Trimming took off 1 base at V and 0 bases at J, with 9 bases between the two ends. The CDR3 covers 16 residues. Looked up from germline, CDR1 is LGHDT and CDR2 is YNNKEL (reference sequence). DNA of the CDR3: TGTGCCAGCAGCCAAGCAGGGAAGGCAACTAATGAAAAACTGTTTTTT. This gives the protein CASSQAGKATNEKLFF.

The chain has TRBV7-6 and TRBJ2-5; 7 bases align to TRBD2. Germline CDR1 SGHVS, CDR2 FNYEAQ. The CDR3 extends over 15 amino acids. The V and J ends lost 3 bases and 5 bases, in that order; junction bases with no gene match: 9. In nucleotides, the CDR3 is TGTGCCAGCAGCTTTTTATTGTCCGGGGGGGAGACCCAGTACTTC. Its translation: CASSFLLSGGETQYF.

This clone was detected only a few times. The chain carries TRBV24-1 and TRBJ2-7, with 9 bases that match TRBD1. The trim removed 9 bases at V and 3 bases at J, leaving 8 bases unmatched. Germline assignment: CDR1 KGHDR and CDR2 SFDVKD. CDR3 length: 14 residues. CDR3 coding DNA: TGTGCCACCGCCGCCCGGGACAGGGTCTACGAGCAGTACTTC. Protein product: CATAARDRVYEQYF.